The 4 T cell receptor beta chains listed next were all sequenced from one sample in a study of blood T cell repertoires in COVID-19. Profiled with immunoSEQ multiplex PCR; TCRdb holds only in-frame clones, not every one. This table has 200,000 to 250,000 clones, 85% to 90% appearing once. Specimen: peripheral blood. The receptors stem from a man aged 25 to 45 with COVID-19, enrolled during active disease.

This chain uses TRBV19 with TRBJ2-7; 12 nucleotides agree with TRBD1. The CDR3 has 13 amino acids. After removal of 7 bases from V and 7 bases from J, the junction contained 5 bases not matched to a gene. Germline V gene data show CDR1 as LNHDA and CDR2 as SQIVND (reference sequence). In nucleotides, the CDR3 is TGTGCCAGTAACCGGGACAGGGGGCGAGAGCAGTACTTC. It yields the protein CASNRDRGREQYF.

J is TRBJ2-5 and V is TRBV3-1 (or the pseudogene TRBV3-2); TRBD2 aligns across 11 bases. The CDR3 covers 16 residues. CDR1 LGHDT and CDR2 YNNKEL come from the germline V gene (reference sequence). Germline trimming cut 4 bases from V and 3 bases from J; bases unmatched to any gene: 7. For the CDR3, the DNA is TGTGCCAGCAGCCTCCCTAGCGGGGGGCAGGAAGAGACCCAGTACTTC. As protein: CASSLPSGGQEETQYF.

This clone was found once. The rearrangement uses TRBV7-9 and TRBJ2-7; D is possibly TRBD1 (6 bases). The CDR3 runs 12 residues. The ends were cut back, 11 bases at V and 3 bases at J, with 14 bases in the middle. Germline V gene data show CDR1 as SEHNR and CDR2 as FQNEAQ (reference sequence). CDR3 amino acids: CASRDIGYEQYF. The DNA of the CDR3 is TGTGCCTCAAGGGACATCGGCTACGAGCAGTACTTC.

The V gene is TRBV4-1, the J gene TRBJ2-3; 11 bases match TRBD2. CDR1 is MGHRA, CDR2 YSYEKL, per germline. Losses at the gene ends were 2 bases for V and 8 bases for J; bases not matched to a gene: 12. This CDR3 region has 17 residues. The CDR3 DNA reads as TGCGCCAGCAGCCAAATCCCGCTAGCGGGGGGCCAAGGTACGCAGTATTTT. It codes for CASSQIPLAGGQGTQYF.